Listed below are T cell receptor beta chains from one sample, sequenced in a study of T-cell reconstitution after alpha-beta-depleted transplantation in children. MiXCR was run by TCRdb on the PCR reads, yielding one entry per CDR3 protein. The repertoire holds around 800,000 distinct CDR3 sequences, with 16% as singletons. Source: PBMCs, mostly from graft donor cells, taken 360 days after TCRalphabeta/CD19-depleted stem cell transplant. The receptor source for this set is a male patient younger than 18 who had a stem cell transplant for acute lymphoblastic leukemia, so the T cells may come from the graft donor. The conserved cysteine and the conserved F or W are not part of the CDR3 here. Each record gives: CDR3 protein, V gene, clone size, CDR3 length. Clone sizes are given selectively: once, few, many, or a class where the clone is expanded.

SASGTFQETQY	TRBV20-1	few	11
ASCTSGAIQETQY	TRBV11-1	few	13
ASSFARTSGRAIGEQF	TRBV7-2	once	16
ATSIGRGIISYEQY	TRBV15	few	14
ASSRSRVLGNQPQH	TRBV7-8	NA	14
ASSFQGGSNQPQH	TRBV5-1	NA	13
SVEPPGDTQY	TRBV29-1	NA	10
ASSPRGLAGRSTDTQY	TRBV11-2	many	16
ASSLGTQNLLEQY	TRBV7-6	few	13
ASSPRTGLTGELF	TRBV7-9	many	13
SAETGLYTDTQY	TRBV29-1	NA	12
ASSHSDRDYEQY	TRBV12-3/TRBV12-4	few	12
ASSPDRFQETQY	TRBV18	NA	12
ASSASGSPLSVIQY	TRBV7-3	NA	14
ASSQEGRTGRF	TRBV14	NA	11
ASSLGLAGASSSYNEQF	TRBV11-1	NA	17
ASSVGTGNTGELF	TRBV5-6	many	13
ASSTSGASSYNEQF	TRBV6-4	NA	14
ACSPGVGTIFSYEQY	TRBV3-1	NA	15
ASSQDQSTDTQY	TRBV4-2	NA	12
ASSDLGLAGETQY	TRBV25-1	NA	13
ATRQQDSGANVLT	TRBV12-3/TRBV12-4	few	13
ASRGGQTTYEQY	TRBV12-3/TRBV12-4	NA	12
SAPPRGQDSYEQY	TRBV20-1	NA	13
ASSQESVGIYEQY	TRBV14	few	13
ASSDSAGGADTQY	TRBV6-4	few	13
ASSLLTDLGQY	TRBV5-1	few	11
ASSITANYEQY	TRBV5-1	NA	11
ASSSMGSPYSADTQY	TRBV7-3	NA	15
ASRGQGAPRDTQY	TRBV2	NA	13
ASSPPRQGYEQY	TRBV18	many	12
ASSEPGSYEQY	TRBV5-5	few	11
ASSYSTGGARFGGEQF	TRBV5-1	NA	16
ASSSPGQDNPNQPQH	TRBV7-2	NA	15
ASSRTYSNQPQH	TRBV6-2/TRBV6-3	many	12
ASRGGSDTEAF	TRBV5-1	NA	11
ASSQDWGILVGPPYEQY	TRBV4-1	many	17
ASSFHQPGELF	TRBV5-1	many	11
SSRVRAGVPYNEQF	TRBV4-1	NA	14
SASRHTSYNEQF	TRBV20-1	many	12
ASSYNRLPLA	TRBV6-5	few	10
ASSLEAGTMAF	TRBV5-4	NA	11